The clone carrying this T cell receptor beta chain was recorded a few times. Given a much more abundant clone one base away, this may be a read error. This CDR3 is built from 14 residues. The germline gives CDR1 WSHSY, CDR2 SAAADI. V was pared by 5 bases and J by 3 bases, with 11 bases between. The data derive from a study of CD8+CD57+ T cells in acquired aplastic anemia. Study background: DNA from sorted CD4+ and CD8+ cells averaged approximately 3.5 ug.

CD8+CD57+ cell expansion had been shown by flow cytometry in patients chosen for sequencing. CDR3 and TCR beta VDJ profiling relied on genomic DNA as the template. From the reads, TCRdb called clonotypes with MiXCR, one entry per CDR3 protein. The data show 400,000 to 600,000 distinct CDR3 sequences, with around 30% seen just once and 0.75% to 0.95% held by the top ten. The origin of this receptor is a human donor with aplastic anemia. The chain couples TRBV10-2 to TRBJ2-1, with D perhaps being TRBD1 or TRBD2 (5 bases each). The specimen was sorted CD4+, CD8+, or CD8+CD57+ T cells (not recorded which) from PBMCs. The CDR3 DNA is TGCGCCAGCAGTAGGGGAGAGATCTACAATGAGCAGTTCTTC. Translating it yields CASSRGEIYNEQFF.